The 29 T cell receptor beta chains reported below all come from one sample, sequenced in a study of T cells in Graves' hyperthyroidism and ophthalmopathy. What was amplified from RNA transcripts were TCR beta CDR3 regions. HTBI primers drove first-round RT-PCR of the TCR CDR3. TCRdb reprocessed the multiplex PCR reads with MiXCR, giving one entry per CDR3 protein. The table includes some 500,000 distinct CDR3 sequences, around an eighth detected once. The source material was blood. The receptor set was obtained from a woman younger than 35 with Graves' hyperthyroidism.

There are many counts of this clonotype. The chain uses TRBV30 and TRBJ1-3; possible D gene TRBD1, 6 bases. Germline CDR1 and CDR2: GTSNPN and SVGIG (reference sequence). V lost 2 bases, J lost 4 bases, and 15 bases lay in between. This CDR3 contains 15 residues. The CDR3 spells CAWSLTGALGNTIYF. The CDR3, as DNA: TGTGCCTGGAGTCTGACAGGTGCTCTAGGAAACACCATATATTTT.

This clonotype was detected many times. The chain is built from TRBV30 and TRBJ1-1, with D tentatively TRBD1 (6 bases). This CDR3 has 10 amino acids. Trimming took 3 bases from V and 14 from J, leaving 13 bases between them. CDR1 GTSNPN and CDR2 SVGIG come from the germline V gene (reference sequence). CDR3 DNA sequence: TGTGCCTGGAGGGACAGTACCCGATTCTTT. Its protein product is CAWRDSTRFF.

The chain recombines TRBV29-1 with TRBJ2-5, with 9 bases that match TRBD1. Germline-derived CDR1 and CDR2 are SQVTM and ANQGSEA. The CDR3 loop spans 14 amino acids. V shed 4 bases and J 4 bases; nucleotides not matched to a gene: 7. The CDR3 here is CSVGGSGQGETQYF. CDR3 coding DNA: TGCAGCGTTGGTGGTTCGGGACAGGGAGAGACCCAGTACTTC.

In its sample, this clonotype was seen many times. The chain couples TRBV19 to TRBJ1-5, with D perhaps TRBD1 (5 bases). V lost 5 bases, J lost 7 bases, and 18 bases lay in between. The germline gives CDR1 LNHDA, CDR2 SQIVND (reference sequence). CDR3 length: 15 residues. In nucleotides, the CDR3 is TGTGCCAGTAGTTCTGTGGGGGAAGGTCCCCAGCCCCAGCATTTT. Protein product: CASSSVGEGPQPQHF.

This clonotype appeared many times. The chain has TRBV19 and TRBJ1-1; a possible D gene is TRBD1 (6 bases). V was clipped by 5 bases and J by 1 base, with 17 bases between them. Looked up from germline, CDR1 is LNHDA and CDR2 is SQIVND (reference sequence). The CDR3 length is 16 residues. The CDR3 loop reads CASSENGQIPNTEAFF. The CDR3 DNA follows: TGTGCCAGTAGTGAAAATGGACAGATCCCGAACACTGAAGCTTTCTTT.

The table lists this clonotype with a few counts. The CDR3 nucleotides read TGTGCCAGCAGCTCCCCCTGGGCGGGGGACACTGAAGCTTTCTTT. It specifies CASSSPWAGDTEAFF. The V and J genes are TRBV5-8 and TRBJ1-1; perhaps TRBD1 as D (5 bases). CDR3 length equals 15 residues. Between the trimmed V and J ends, which lost 3 bases and 3 bases, there was a span of 15 bases. Germline CDR1 SGHTS, CDR2 YDEGEE.

This clonotype was observed at least ten times. This rearrangement joins TRBV29-1 to TRBJ2-1; no definite D call. V gave up 3 bases and J gave up 2 bases, with 8 bases separating them. The CDR3 length is 13 residues. Germline assignment: CDR1 SQVTM and CDR2 ANQGSEA. CDR3 bases: TGCAGCGTTGAGTGGCAGACCTACAATGAGCAGTTCTTC. It encodes CSVEWQTYNEQFF.

This rearrangement joins TRBV28 to TRBJ1-5, with 9 bases identical to TRBD1. CDR3 size: 15 residues. Germline CDR1 is MDHEN and CDR2 is SYDVKM. With V trimmed by 4 bases and J by 6 bases, 7 bases remained unmatched. CDR3 protein: CASSSGDRVSQPQHF. CDR3 sequence (DNA): TGTGCCAGCAGTTCGGGGGACAGGGTATCTCAGCCCCAGCATTTT. The full variable domain, rest sourced from reference TRBV28 and TRBJ1-5, is DVKVTQSSRYLVKRTGEKVFLECVQDMDHENMFWYRQDPGLGLRLIYFSYDVKMKEKGDIPEGYSVSREKKERFSLILESASTNQTSMYLCASSSGDRVSQPQHFGDGTRLSIL.

In its sample, this clonotype was seen many times. The chain links TRBV2 to TRBJ1-6; no clear D gene. The ends were cut back, 10 bases at V and 4 bases at J, with 8 bases in the middle. The germline gives CDR1 SNHLY, CDR2 FYNNEI. CDR3 length: 12 amino acids. The chain's CDR3 is CAIRGYNSPLHF. CDR3 DNA: TGTGCCATTCGGGGTTATAATTCACCCCTCCACTTT.

This clonotype was counted many times. The chain links TRBV6-1 to TRBJ2-7, with 8 bases that match TRBD1. Germline trimming cut 10 bases from V and 6 bases from J; bases unmatched to any gene: 8. In germline, CDR1 is MNHNS, CDR2 SASEGT. This CDR3 contains 12 residues. CDR3 loop: CATQDRDGEQYF. CDR3 DNA sequence: TGTGCCACTCAGGACAGGGACGGCGAGCAGTACTTC.

This clonotype was observed at least ten times. CDR3 sequence: CASSGEVGQPQHF. The CDR3 bases are TGTGCCAGCAGTGGGGAGGTCGGACAGCCCCAGCATTTT. The V gene is TRBV12-3 or TRBV12-4, the J gene TRBJ1-5; the D is unclear. The CDR3 is 13 residues long. Trimming removed 5 bases from V and 7 bases from J, with 12 bases in between.

This clonotype was seen many times. This rearrangement joins TRBV6-1 to TRBJ1-1; unclear D gene. The V gene lost 5 bases and the J gene lost 3 bases, with 10 bases spanning the gap. The germline gives CDR1 MNHNS, CDR2 SASEGT. The CDR3 loop spans 13 amino acids. The chain's CDR3 is CASSTLRDTEAFF. The CDR3 DNA reads TGTGCCAGCAGTACTCTTCGGGACACTGAAGCTTTCTTT.

The chain carries TRBV7-3 and TRBJ2-5; 7 nucleotides match TRBD2. V was clipped by 0 bases and J by 3 bases; unmatched bases: 4. The CDR3 consists of 15 residues. Per the germline V gene, CDR1 is SGHTA and CDR2 is FQGTGA. CDR3 in amino acids: CASSLTGLAEETQYF. CDR3 DNA sequence: TGTGCCAGCAGCTTAACTGGTCTAGCGGAAGAGACCCAGTACTTC.

There are a few counts of this clonotype. A junction end diverges from the germline sequence, so it may reflect a read error. The chain's CDR3 is CASSYSANSEASF. The DNA for the CDR3 is TGTGCCAGCAGTTACTCGGCGAATTCTGAAGCTTCCTTT. This chain joins TRBV6-6 and TRBJ1-1; D is ambiguous. The CDR3 consists of 13 residues. Germline CDR1 is MNHNY and CDR2 is SVGAGI (reference sequence).

This clonotype was picked up many times. This chain connects TRBV7-6 to TRBJ2-1; TRBD2 agrees at 7 bases. The length of the CDR3 is 20 residues. V lost 2 bases to trimming and J lost 6 bases; unmatched junction nucleotides: 22. Per the germline V gene, CDR1 is SGHVS and CDR2 is FNYEAQ. CDR3 protein: CASSLFIVLRSGILPNEQFF. The DNA of the CDR3 is TGTGCCAGCAGCTTATTTATCGTGCTCCGAAGCGGGATTCTCCCCAATGAGCAGTTCTTC.

Notes on this clonotype: It may be a read error: a sequence one base away is much more abundant. The chain recombines TRBV7-3 with TRBJ2-1, with 10 bases aligning to TRBD2. The CDR3 spans 17 residues. Germline CDR1 and CDR2: SGHTA and FQGTGA. DNA of the CDR3: TGTGCCAGCAGCTTAACCCCTAGCGGGGGTTCCTACAGTGAGCAGTTCTTC. It encodes CASSLTPSGGSYSEQFF.

V and J are TRBV24-1 and TRBJ2-1; D unclear. V was pared by 0 bases and J by 7 bases, with 6 bases between. CDR1 is KGHDR and CDR2 is SFDVKD in the germline V gene. The length of the CDR3 is 13 residues. In DNA form, the CDR3 reads TGTGCCACCAGTGATTTGAACCCAAATGAGCAGTTCTTC. This translates into CATSDLNPNEQFF.

Concerning this clonotype itself: A much larger clone differs from this one at a single base, so this may be a read error. The chain has TRBV24-1 and TRBJ2-4; no reliable D call. The CDR3 is made up of 15 amino acids. V lost 5 bases, J lost 0 bases, and 10 bases lay in between. Germline loops: CDR1 KGHDR, CDR2 SFDVKD. The CDR3 region is CATSGSSLAKNIQYF. CDR3 nucleotide sequence: TGTGCCACCAGTGGCTCATCGTTAGCCAAAAACATTCAGTACTTC.

To note about this clonotype: This could be a read error, since a much larger clone is one nucleotide away. The chain carries TRBV30 and TRBJ1-1; D gene unclear. The CDR3 is 16 residues long. The germline CDR1 and CDR2 sequences are GTSNPN and SVGIG (reference sequence). CDR3 in DNA: TGTGCCTGGAGTCCATATAGGACGAGGACGAACACTGAAGCTTCCTTT. It specifies CAWSPYRTRTNTEASF.

The sample holds a few counts of this clonotype. The chain links TRBV4-1 to TRBJ1-5, with D unclear. V was pared by 0 bases and J by 6 bases, with 6 bases between. Germline V gene sequence: CDR1 MGHRA, CDR2 YSYEKL. CDR3 length equals 13 residues. In DNA form, the CDR3 reads TGCGCCAGCAGCCAAGATCCCCCTCAGCCCCAGCATTTT. Protein product: CASSQDPPQPQHF.

This clonotype has ten or more counts. This chain links TRBV12-3 or TRBV12-4 with TRBJ1-5, with D possibly TRBD1 on 5 matching bases. V was shortened by 2 bases and J by 4 bases, with 9 bases between the two germline ends. The CDR3 spans 14 residues. The CDR3 loop reads CASSLLGVNQPQHF. In nucleotides, the CDR3 is TGTGCCAGCAGTTTATTGGGGGTTAATCAGCCCCAGCATTTT.

This chain joins TRBV5-1 and TRBJ2-5, with D perhaps given as TRBD1 or TRBD2 (5 bases each). This CDR3 is 14 amino acids long. Looked up from germline, CDR1 is SGHRS and CDR2 is YFSETQ. V lost 3 bases to trimming and J lost 4 bases, with 13 bases between them. DNA for the CDR3: TGCGCCAGCAGCTCTGGGGGTACCCGAGAGACCCAGTACTTC. Translation: CASSSGGTRETQYF. The full variable domain, in which reference TRBV5-1 and TRBJ2-5 provide the parts outside the CDR3, is KAGVTQTPRYLIKTRGQQVTLSCSPISGHRSVSWYQQTPGQGLQFLFEYFSETQRNKGNFPGRFSGRQFSNSRSEMNVSTLELGDSALYLCASSSGGTRETQYFGPGTRLLVL.

In this sample, this clonotype turned up many times. The gene calls are TRBV12-3 or TRBV12-4 and TRBJ2-7, with D tentatively TRBD2 (6 bases). The germline V and J ends were trimmed by 6 bases and 4 bases, with 16 bases remaining between them. This CDR3 contains 14 residues. The CDR3 DNA reads as TGTGCCAGCAGACCCAATGGTGGAGGGTACGAGCAGTACTTC. It yields the protein CASRPNGGGYEQYF.

Ten or more counts support this clonotype. This chain uses TRBV12-3 or TRBV12-4 with TRBJ1-1; 7 positions agree with TRBD1. The CDR3 has 16 amino acids. With V trimmed by 4 bases and J by 0 bases, 8 bases remained unmatched. The CDR3: CASSSGQERMNTEAFF. DNA for the CDR3: TGTGCCAGCAGTTCTGGACAGGAGAGAATGAACACTGAAGCTTTCTTT.

In its sample, this clonotype was seen many times. This CDR3 reads CASSLALDSNQPQHF. CDR3 DNA sequence: TGTGCCAGCAGTTTAGCGTTGGACAGTAATCAGCCCCAGCATTTT. J is TRBJ1-5 and V is TRBV12-3 or TRBV12-4; perhaps TRBD1 as D (6 bases). With 0 bases removed from V and 4 bases from J, the gap between germline ends came to 10 bases. The CDR3 totals 15 residues.

This clonotype turned up a few times. The J gene is TRBJ2-7, the V gene TRBV7-3, with 8 bases fitting TRBD1. V gave up 2 bases and J gave up 5 bases; unmatched junction bases: 5. The CDR3 consists of 14 residues. Looked up from germline, CDR1 is SGHTA and CDR2 is FQGTGA. The CDR3 loop is CASSLGAGGHEQYF. Here the CDR3 DNA reads TGTGCCAGCAGCTTAGGGGCAGGGGGCCACGAGCAGTACTTC. Looking up the rest from reference TRBV7-3 and TRBJ2-7 gives the full variable domain: GAGVSQTPSNKVTEKGKYVELRCDPISGHTALYWYRQSLGQGPEFLIYFQGTGAADDSGLPNDRFFAVRPEGSVSTLKIQRTERGDSAVYLCASSLGAGGHEQYFGPGTRLTVT.

This clonotype has a count of ten or more. The chain joins TRBV29-1 to TRBJ1-1; D possibly corresponds to TRBD1 (5 bases). V was trimmed by 2 bases and J by 5 bases, leaving 18 bases between them. Germline CDR1 reads SQVTM; CDR2 reads ANQGSEA. The CDR3 extends over 15 amino acids. CDR3 amino acids: CSVENSGGGSTEAFF. The CDR3 DNA is TGCAGCGTTGAAAATTCCGGGGGGGGAAGTACTGAAGCTTTCTTT.

This clonotype has at least ten counts. The rearrangement uses TRBV3-1 and TRBJ1-1; 7 bases map to TRBD1. The V and J ends lost 8 bases and 4 bases, in that order; junction bases with no gene match: 1. The CDR3 is 11 residues long. Germline values: CDR1 LGHDT, CDR2 YNNKEL (reference sequence). The CDR3 here is CASQGGTEAFF. The CDR3 DNA reads TGTGCCAGCCAGGGGGGCACTGAAGCTTTCTTT.

This clonotype was recorded at least ten times. This rearrangement joins TRBV5-1 to TRBJ2-3, with unresolved D. The ends were cut back, 0 bases at V and 3 bases at J, with 8 bases in the middle. CDR3 length: 14 residues. CDR1 is SGHRS, CDR2 YFSETQ, per germline. In DNA form, the CDR3 reads TGCGCCAGCAGCTTGGCCCAGCCGACAGATACGCAGTATTTT. Its protein product is CASSLAQPTDTQYF.